A selection of T cell receptor beta chains follows, all from one sample in a study of blood T cell repertoires in COVID-19. The assay was immunoSEQ multiplex PCR, and TCRdb's table has in-frame clones only and misses some. The sample lists 250,000 to 350,000 clones, 80% to 90% occurring once. Sequencing used PBMCs or T cells enriched from blood (not recorded which). These receptors all come from a young woman who had recovered from COVID-19. Both conserved end residues are part of each CDR3. Fields, in order: CDR3 DNA, CDR3 protein, D gene, clone size, J gene, V gene. A D gene is named only where the DNA matches it firmly. Rows give clone size only sometimes, using once, few, many, or a class for an expanded clone.

cdr3_nt: TGTGCCAGCAGCCCCGGGGGTAAGACCACGGATACGCAGTATTTT
cdr3_aa: CASSPGGKTTDTQYF
d_call: .
clone_size: once
j_call: TRBJ2-3
v_call: TRBV11-3

cdr3_nt: TGTGCCAGCAGGTCGCCCGGGGGGTTGCTCAATGAGCAGTTCTTC
cdr3_aa: CASRSPGGLLNEQFF
d_call: TRBD2
clone_size: .
j_call: TRBJ2-1
v_call: TRBV6-5

cdr3_nt: TGTGCCAGCAGCCAAGGACTAGCGACCCAGTACTTC
cdr3_aa: CASSQGLATQYF
d_call: TRBD2
clone_size: few
j_call: TRBJ2-5
v_call: TRBV3-1/TRBV3-2

cdr3_nt: TGTGCCAGCAGCTTCAGCAGGTCGGTTAGAAATCAGCCCCAGCATTTT
cdr3_aa: CASSFSRSVRNQPQHF
d_call: .
clone_size: .
j_call: TRBJ1-5
v_call: TRBV5-6

cdr3_nt: TGTGCCAGCAGCCTACCGGGACTAGGAGCCAATGAGCAGTTCTTC
cdr3_aa: CASSLPGLGANEQFF
d_call: TRBD2
clone_size: .
j_call: TRBJ2-1
v_call: TRBV16

cdr3_nt: TGTGCCAGCAGCTTGGGCTGGGCGGGGGGGCTTTTCCATGAGCAGTTCTTC
cdr3_aa: CASSLGWAGGLFHEQFF
d_call: TRBD2
clone_size: .
j_call: TRBJ2-1
v_call: TRBV5-4

cdr3_nt: TGTGCCAGCAGCCCTAGCGGGGGGGCCGTTGATACGCAGTATTTT
cdr3_aa: CASSPSGGAVDTQYF
d_call: TRBD2
clone_size: .
j_call: TRBJ2-3
v_call: TRBV9

cdr3_nt: TGTGCCAGCAGCTCTTCCCCAGGGTGGCGAAACACCATATATTTT
cdr3_aa: CASSSSPGWRNTIYF
d_call: .
clone_size: .
j_call: TRBJ1-3
v_call: TRBV11-2

cdr3_nt: TGTGCCAGCAGCGTAGAGGGGTACGGAAACACCATATATTTT
cdr3_aa: CASSVEGYGNTIYF
d_call: .
clone_size: .
j_call: TRBJ1-3
v_call: TRBV9

cdr3_nt: TGCGCCACCTCGGACACAACCTCTGGAAACACCATATATTTT
cdr3_aa: CATSDTTSGNTIYF
d_call: .
clone_size: .
j_call: TRBJ1-3
v_call: TRBV10-2

cdr3_nt: TGTGCCAGTAGTATAGACGTCCAGGGATACGGTGGCTACACCTTC
cdr3_aa: CASSIDVQGYGGYTF
d_call: .
clone_size: .
j_call: TRBJ1-2
v_call: TRBV19

cdr3_nt: TGTGCCAGTAGTACGACTAGGCGCGATGAGCAGTTCTTC
cdr3_aa: CASSTTRRDEQFF
d_call: .
clone_size: .
j_call: TRBJ2-1
v_call: TRBV19

cdr3_nt: TGTGCCAGTACCCTTGGGCCGGGGTTCTATGGCTACACCTTC
cdr3_aa: CASTLGPGFYGYTF
d_call: .
clone_size: .
j_call: TRBJ1-2
v_call: TRBV19

cdr3_nt: TGCGCCAGCAGGGATAGCGGGAGCTCCTACGAGCAGTACTTC
cdr3_aa: CASRDSGSSYEQYF
d_call: TRBD2
clone_size: once
j_call: TRBJ2-7
v_call: TRBV10-2

cdr3_nt: TGTGCCAGCAGTTTGAGGGCCCCGAGGGCAACTAATGAAAAACTGTTTTTT
cdr3_aa: CASSLRAPRATNEKLFF
d_call: .
clone_size: .
j_call: TRBJ1-4
v_call: TRBV28

cdr3_nt: TGTGCCAGCAGTTTAGTGCAGGGTGCTAATCAGCCCCAGCATTTT
cdr3_aa: CASSLVQGANQPQHF
d_call: .
clone_size: .
j_call: TRBJ1-5
v_call: TRBV28

cdr3_nt: TGTGCCAGCAGTGAAGGGACTCCATACAATGAGCAGTTCTTC
cdr3_aa: CASSEGTPYNEQFF
d_call: .
clone_size: few
j_call: TRBJ2-1
v_call: TRBV2

cdr3_nt: TGTGCCAGCAGTGAGTCCCGTGAGCAGTTCTTC
cdr3_aa: CASSESREQFF
d_call: .
clone_size: .
j_call: TRBJ2-1
v_call: TRBV6-1

cdr3_nt: TGCGCCAGCAGTGAGTTTCGACAGGGAGCGGGAGCTTTCTTT
cdr3_aa: CASSEFRQGAGAFF
d_call: TRBD1
clone_size: .
j_call: TRBJ1-1
v_call: TRBV10-1

cdr3_nt: TGTGCCAGCAGTTTAGAGGCTCGCATGAATTCACCCCTCCACTTT
cdr3_aa: CASSLEARMNSPLHF
d_call: .
clone_size: .
j_call: TRBJ1-6
v_call: TRBV28

cdr3_nt: TGTGCCAGCAGCTTGTCGGCACAGGGGGCTGGTGGCTACACCTTC
cdr3_aa: CASSLSAQGAGGYTF
d_call: TRBD1
clone_size: .
j_call: TRBJ1-2
v_call: TRBV5-5

cdr3_nt: TGTGCCAGCAGCTTGACAGGTACAACTAATGAAAAACTGTTTTTT
cdr3_aa: CASSLTGTTNEKLFF
d_call: .
clone_size: .
j_call: TRBJ1-4
v_call: TRBV5-6

cdr3_nt: TGTGCCAGCAACAGAATGAACACCGGGGAGCTGTTTTTT
cdr3_aa: CASNRMNTGELFF
d_call: .
clone_size: once
j_call: TRBJ2-2
v_call: TRBV12-3/TRBV12-4

cdr3_nt: TGTGCCAGCAGTGAAAACGGACAGGCCGTCTATGGCTACACCTTC
cdr3_aa: CASSENGQAVYGYTF
d_call: TRBD1
clone_size: .
j_call: TRBJ1-2
v_call: TRBV6-4

cdr3_nt: TGTGCCAGCAGTTATGACAGGGCGGAGAGTCAGCCCCAGCATTTT
cdr3_aa: CASSYDRAESQPQHF
d_call: TRBD1
clone_size: .
j_call: TRBJ1-5
v_call: TRBV6-5

cdr3_nt: TGTGCCAGCAGCCGGAACATACAGGGGTTTAGCTCCTACGAGCAGTACTTC
cdr3_aa: CASSRNIQGFSSYEQYF
d_call: TRBD1
clone_size: .
j_call: TRBJ2-7
v_call: TRBV7-9

cdr3_nt: TGTGCCAGCAGCCAAGAGGCAGTCCTTGATGAGCAGTTCTTC
cdr3_aa: CASSQEAVLDEQFF
d_call: .
clone_size: .
j_call: TRBJ2-1
v_call: TRBV4-2